This T cell receptor beta chain was captured by sequencing in a study of T-cell memory formation after mild COVID-19. Each CDR3 protein is one row after TCRdb ran MiXCR on the 5' RACE reads. The sample yields under 300,000 distinct CDR3 sequences, around 8% seen once. The CDR3 contains 12 residues. Between the trimmed V and J ends, which lost 10 bases and 2 bases, there was a span of 11 bases. Per germline, CDR1 SGHTA and CDR2 FQGTGA. Findings and limits, study-wide: For second-wave clones that peaked at day 37, SARS-CoV-2 specificity went unverified.

This clonotype was detected only a few times. The antigen is not known. The source of this sequence is a man younger than 35 who had mild COVID-19 (a few samples of this study predate the infection). Cell type and time point are not known. Source material: PBMCs or a T cell subset sorted from them (not recorded which). This sequence joins TRBV7-3 and TRBJ2-5, with D uncertain. CDR3 DNA sequence: TGTGCCACCTCTTACAGACAAGAGACCCAGTACTTC. This translates into CATSYRQETQYF.